This T cell receptor beta chain was retrieved from a study of T-cell memory formation after mild COVID-19. From 5'RACE with constant-segment primers came TCR alpha and TCR beta cDNA libraries that carried sample barcodes and UMIs. TCRdb reprocessed the 5' RACE reads with MiXCR, giving one entry per CDR3 protein. The sample holds more than 200,000 distinct CDR3 sequences, about 17% seen once. The CDR3 spans 12 residues. The junction had 3 bases not matched to a gene; V was cut back by 8 bases and J by 4 bases. Germline-derived CDR1 and CDR2 are DFQATT and SNEGSKA (reference sequence). A note on this clonotype: Its antigen is as yet unknown.

General study points: Memory cells collected pre-infection included some clones that later responded, suggesting cross-reactive memory joined.

This chain links TRBV20-1 with TRBJ2-1; the match to TRBD1 covers 9 bases. This clonotype was sampled from a young man who had mild COVID-19 (a few samples of this study predate the infection). Cell type and time point are not known. The sequenced sample consisted of PBMCs or a T cell subset sorted from them (not recorded which). CDR3 residues: CSRTGVYNEQFF. In DNA, the CDR3 is TGCAGTCGGACAGGGGTATACAATGAGCAGTTCTTC.